This T cell receptor (beta chain) originates from a study of T-cell memory formation after mild COVID-19. There are many counts of this clonotype. V shed 2 bases and J shed 2 bases, with 10 bases lying between them. CDR1 SGHRS and CDR2 YFSETQ come from the germline V gene. This CDR3 comprises 14 residues. TCRdb independently ran MiXCR on the 5' RACE reads; one entry per CDR3 protein. The data show approximately 300,000 distinct CDR3 sequences, roughly 8.2% seen once. The TCR comes from a man aged 18 to 29 who had mild COVID-19 (a few samples of this study predate the infection). Cell type and time point are not known. This chain joins TRBV5-1 and TRBJ1-2; tentatively, D is TRBD1 (5 bases). Source material: PBMCs or a T cell subset sorted from them (not recorded which). The CDR3 region has the DNA TGCGCCAGCAGCTTCGGGACGGAGAACTATGGCTACACCTTC. Its translation is CASSFGTENYGYTF.